A selection of T cell receptor beta chains follows, all from one sample in a study of beta chain features in type 1 diabetes. Here immunoSEQ multiplex PCR was the method, and the copy in TCRdb shows in-frame clones only, minus some. The sample has 130,000 or so clones; over 8% are singletons. Sequenced: central memory CD4+ T cells from blood. These receptors were collected from a woman between 35 and 50 years old in good health. The CDR3 runs from the conserved cysteine through the conserved F or W. Fields, in order: CDR3 DNA, CDR3 protein, J gene, V gene, D gene, clone size. The D gene is left open where the match is weak. A clone size is listed for some rows: how often the clone was seen (once, few, many), or a class if it is expanded.

DNA: TGTGCCAGCAGCGACAACCCACCGACGAACACTGAAGCTTTCTTT
CDR3: CASSDNPPTNTEAFF
J: TRBJ1-1
V: TRBV7-9
D: .
size: few

DNA: TGTGCCAGCAGCGCCAAACTAGGTTGGGAGACCCAGTACTTC
CDR3: CASSAKLGWETQYF
J: TRBJ2-5
V: TRBV6-1
D: .
size: .

DNA: TGTGCCAGCAGCTTGACGACAGCGAGCACTGAAGCTTTCTTT
CDR3: CASSLTTASTEAFF
J: TRBJ1-1
V: TRBV7-2
D: .
size: .

DNA: TGTGCCATCAGGGAGGGACTAGCGAGCTCCTACGAGCAGTACTTC
CDR3: CAIREGLASSYEQYF
J: TRBJ2-7
V: TRBV6-5
D: TRBD2
size: few

DNA: TGTGCCAGCAGTGAAGCTGTCGGGGGCTACACCTTC
CDR3: CASSEAVGGYTF
J: TRBJ1-2
V: TRBV6-1
D: .
size: .

DNA: TGTGCCAGCAGCTCCCCGGGGGTTGGTCGCGAGCAGTACTTC
CDR3: CASSSPGVGREQYF
J: TRBJ2-7
V: TRBV7-2
D: .
size: .

DNA: TGTGCCAGCAGTCGGATGACAGGGAATTCCCAGCATTTT
CDR3: CASSRMTGNSQHF
J: TRBJ1-5
V: TRBV6-5
D: TRBD1
size: few

DNA: TGCGCCAGCAGCTTCCTAGCGGGGGGACCTCTCTCCGCCACAGATACGCAGTATTTT
CDR3: CASSFLAGGPLSATDTQYF
J: TRBJ2-3
V: TRBV5-1
D: TRBD2
size: few

DNA: TGTGCCAGCAGTAAGGACAGGTCGGGCGGCTACACCTTC
CDR3: CASSKDRSGGYTF
J: TRBJ1-2
V: TRBV6-1
D: TRBD1
size: .

DNA: TGTGCCACCACTACAGGGATGGGTAGCAATCAGCCCCAGCATTTT
CDR3: CATTTGMGSNQPQHF
J: TRBJ1-5
V: TRBV2
D: .
size: .

DNA: TGTGCCAGCAGCTTCGGGACTCTCTACAATGAGCAGTTCTTC
CDR3: CASSFGTLYNEQFF
J: TRBJ2-1
V: TRBV11-2
D: .
size: .

DNA: TGTGCCAGCAGCTTATCGGGGACTACTAACTATGGCTACACCTTC
CDR3: CASSLSGTTNYGYTF
J: TRBJ1-2
V: TRBV7-8
D: .
size: .

DNA: TGTGCCAGCTCAGTGGAGTGGGGGGACGAGACCCAGTACTTC
CDR3: CASSVEWGDETQYF
J: TRBJ2-5
V: TRBV18
D: .
size: .

DNA: TGCGCCAGCAGCCAAGGGGACAGAGCTAGCACAGATACGCAGTATTTT
CDR3: CASSQGDRASTDTQYF
J: TRBJ2-3
V: TRBV4-1
D: TRBD1
size: .

DNA: TGTGCCAGCAGCCCGGGGGTCTCCTACGAGCAGTACTTC
CDR3: CASSPGVSYEQYF
J: TRBJ2-7
V: TRBV21-1
D: .
size: few

DNA: TGCGCCAGCAGCTTGGACTCTTCCTACAATGAGCAGTTCTTC
CDR3: CASSLDSSYNEQFF
J: TRBJ2-1
V: TRBV5-1
D: .
size: many

DNA: TGTGCCAGCAGCTTCGCAGGGGGATTATACGAGCAGTACTTC
CDR3: CASSFAGGLYEQYF
J: TRBJ2-7
V: TRBV5-4
D: TRBD1
size: few

DNA: TGTGCCAGCAGCCAGGGGTACACCGGGGAGCTGTTTTTT
CDR3: CASSQGYTGELFF
J: TRBJ2-2
V: TRBV5-8
D: .
size: few

DNA: TGTGCCAGCAGCTTGGCGGGGGAGTACAATGAGCAGTTCTTC
CDR3: CASSLAGEYNEQFF
J: TRBJ2-1
V: TRBV7-2
D: TRBD2
size: few

DNA: TGTGCCAGCAGGGTTATTGCAGGGTTAGGAAGCTATGGCTACACCTTC
CDR3: CASRVIAGLGSYGYTF
J: TRBJ1-2
V: TRBV2
D: .
size: .

DNA: TGCAGCGGCCGCACGGGGGGTCCGAACACCGGGGAGCTGTTTTTT
CDR3: CSGRTGGPNTGELFF
J: TRBJ2-2
V: TRBV29-1
D: TRBD2
size: .

DNA: TGTGCCAGCAGGGACTCCGGACTAGCGGGGGGGGTTTACGAGCAGTACTTC
CDR3: CASRDSGLAGGVYEQYF
J: TRBJ2-7
V: TRBV2
D: TRBD2
size: few

DNA: TGTGCCAGCAGCACAGTAGCGGGGGGAGAGCAGTTCTTC
CDR3: CASSTVAGGEQFF
J: TRBJ2-1
V: TRBV9
D: TRBD2
size: few

DNA: TGTGCCAGCAGCTTGGTGGGACAAAATTCTTCACCCCTCCACTTT
CDR3: CASSLVGQNSSPLHF
J: TRBJ1-6
V: TRBV5-4
D: .
size: .

DNA: TGTGCCAGCAGCTCCCCGGGGAGCTTGGGGACCCAGTACTTC
CDR3: CASSSPGSLGTQYF
J: TRBJ2-5
V: TRBV5-4
D: .
size: .

DNA: TGTGCCAGCAGGCCCCGAGGGGGGGCCTACGAGCAGTACTTC
CDR3: CASRPRGGAYEQYF
J: TRBJ2-7
V: TRBV27
D: .
size: .

DNA: TGTGCCAGCAGTTACTCCCCCCAGGGGAGGGGGGAAAAACTGTTTTTT
CDR3: CASSYSPQGRGEKLFF
J: TRBJ1-4
V: TRBV6-5
D: .
size: .

DNA: TGCGCCAGCAGCCCCGCGGCAGGGTTATACGGCTACACCTTC
CDR3: CASSPAAGLYGYTF
J: TRBJ1-2
V: TRBV5-1
D: .
size: .

DNA: TGTGCCAGCAGTAGGGCCGGGACATCCTACAATGAGCAGTTCTTC
CDR3: CASSRAGTSYNEQFF
J: TRBJ2-1
V: TRBV6-5
D: .
size: .

DNA: TGCGCCAGCAGCCAATTCGTCGGGACAGGTTCATCCGAGCAGTACTTC
CDR3: CASSQFVGTGSSEQYF
J: TRBJ2-7
V: TRBV4-1
D: TRBD1
size: .

DNA: TGTGCCAGCAGTTCCCAACAGGGGGCTAGCAATCAGCCCCAGCATTTT
CDR3: CASSSQQGASNQPQHF
J: TRBJ1-5
V: TRBV6-6
D: TRBD1
size: .

DNA: TGTGCCAGCAGCTCCCTCGGGGTAGGCAAAAACATTCAGTACTTC
CDR3: CASSSLGVGKNIQYF
J: TRBJ2-4
V: TRBV7-8
D: .
size: .

DNA: TGCGCCAGCAGCCAAGGCACCTCAGGGTCGAGCGAAAAACTGTTTTTT
CDR3: CASSQGTSGSSEKLFF
J: TRBJ1-4
V: TRBV4-3
D: .
size: .

DNA: TGCAGCGTCCCAGGGGGCGGCGGTACTGGAAACACCATATATTTT
CDR3: CSVPGGGGTGNTIYF
J: TRBJ1-3
V: TRBV29-1
D: TRBD1
size: few

DNA: TGTGCCAGCAGTTCCACCGAAGGCGGAGGAAATTTT
CDR3: CASSSTEGGGNF
J: TRBJ1-5
V: TRBV6-6
D: .
size: .

DNA: TGTGCCAGCAGCTTAGAAGTTAGCGGGTCCACAGATACGCAGTATTTT
CDR3: CASSLEVSGSTDTQYF
J: TRBJ2-3
V: TRBV11-2
D: TRBD2
size: .

DNA: TGTGCCAGCAACGGCAGGGGGTCAGAGACCCAGTACTTC
CDR3: CASNGRGSETQYF
J: TRBJ2-5
V: TRBV2
D: TRBD1
size: few

DNA: TGTGCCAGCAGACTTAGACAGTCAGAAGAGACCCAGTACTTC
CDR3: CASRLRQSEETQYF
J: TRBJ2-5
V: TRBV7-2
D: .
size: .

DNA: TGTGCCAGCAGCGTGCCCTTGCGGGGGGCGATTCAGTACTTC
CDR3: CASSVPLRGAIQYF
J: TRBJ2-4
V: TRBV7-9
D: TRBD2
size: few

DNA: TGTGCCAGCAGCTTTAAGACAGGCCACCGGGCGGAGCTGTTTTTT
CDR3: CASSFKTGHRAELFF
J: TRBJ2-2
V: TRBV5-4
D: .
size: few

DNA: TGTGCCAGCTCACCCTATCGTGCAGGTGGAGAGACCCAGTACTTC
CDR3: CASSPYRAGGETQYF
J: TRBJ2-5
V: TRBV18
D: .
size: few

DNA: TGTGCCAGCAGTGAGGCAAGGGGTCAGCCCCAGCATTTT
CDR3: CASSEARGQPQHF
J: TRBJ1-5
V: TRBV6-5
D: .
size: few

DNA: TGTGCCAGCATGAAGGGGCTAGCGGGGTTCCAAGAGACCCAGTACTTC
CDR3: CASMKGLAGFQETQYF
J: TRBJ2-5
V: TRBV2
D: TRBD2
size: .

DNA: TGTGCCAGCAGTCCCAGGGTTACGGGCACTGAAGCTTTCTTT
CDR3: CASSPRVTGTEAFF
J: TRBJ1-1
V: TRBV2
D: .
size: few

DNA: TGTGCTAGTGGTTCCACGACAGGGTTCGTCTCTGAAGCTTTCTTT
CDR3: CASGSTTGFVSEAFF
J: TRBJ1-1
V: TRBV12-5
D: TRBD1
size: few

DNA: TGTGCCAGCAAGGACAGCTTTAATTCACCCCTCCACTTT
CDR3: CASKDSFNSPLHF
J: TRBJ1-6
V: TRBV25-1
D: .
size: many

DNA: TGTGCCAGCAGCCGCGCGACGGGGGGCTACACCTTC
CDR3: CASSRATGGYTF
J: TRBJ1-2
V: TRBV13
D: .
size: few

DNA: TGCGCCAGCGGCAGGACTAGCGAAGCAGATACGCAGTATTTT
CDR3: CASGRTSEADTQYF
J: TRBJ2-3
V: TRBV5-1
D: TRBD2
size: .

DNA: TGTGCCAGCAGCCCCCGGACTAGCGGGGCCCGGGGCACCGGGGAGCTGTTTTTT
CDR3: CASSPRTSGARGTGELFF
J: TRBJ2-2
V: TRBV5-4
D: TRBD2
size: few

DNA: TGTGCCAGCAGCTCGAACCGACAGGGTCTGGAGACCCAGTACTTC
CDR3: CASSSNRQGLETQYF
J: TRBJ2-5
V: TRBV21-1
D: .
size: few

DNA: TGTGCCAGCAGCTTAGGACAGGGGGCGGATACGCAGTATTTT
CDR3: CASSLGQGADTQYF
J: TRBJ2-3
V: TRBV7-8
D: TRBD1
size: few

DNA: TGTGCCAGTAGTATACAACAGGGACGCAGCAATCAGCCCCAGCATTTT
CDR3: CASSIQQGRSNQPQHF
J: TRBJ1-5
V: TRBV19
D: .
size: .

DNA: TGTGCCAGCAGTAAGACAGCGGGGTTGGTGGATACGCAGTATTTT
CDR3: CASSKTAGLVDTQYF
J: TRBJ2-3
V: TRBV6-5
D: TRBD2
size: .

DNA: TGTGCCAGCAGCCAAGAAGGGGCCGGGACTAGCGGGGAAGAGACCCAGTACTTC
CDR3: CASSQEGAGTSGEETQYF
J: TRBJ2-5
V: TRBV4-2
D: TRBD2
size: .

DNA: TGTGCCAGCAGTGAAGCCCTGGGACTAGCGGAGTTCTTC
CDR3: CASSEALGLAEFF
J: TRBJ2-1
V: TRBV2
D: TRBD2
size: .

DNA: TGCGCCAGCAAATGGGAGTCCTACAATGAGCAGTTCTTC
CDR3: CASKWESYNEQFF
J: TRBJ2-1
V: TRBV10-2
D: .
size: .

DNA: TGCAGCGTTGAAGAAGGCGGGGGAACAGATACGCAGTATTTT
CDR3: CSVEEGGGTDTQYF
J: TRBJ2-3
V: TRBV29-1
D: TRBD2
size: .

DNA: TGTGCCAGCAGCTTGGATGTAAACACTGAAGCTTTCTTT
CDR3: CASSLDVNTEAFF
J: TRBJ1-1
V: TRBV5-6
D: .
size: .

DNA: TGCAAATCTGCAGCCGGACACTCTCAAGGGGCCCAGTACTTC
CDR3: CKSAAGHSQGAQYF
J: TRBJ2-5
V: TRBV29-1
D: .
size: .